This entry lists 2 T cell receptor beta chains sequenced from one sample in a study of cytotoxic CD8 clonotypes in ibrutinib-treated CLL. Assay used: immunoSEQ multiplex PCR; TCRdb lists only in-frame clones, some missing. Among 150,000 to 200,000 clones listed, roughly 80% were seen once. Sequencing used PBMCs, obtained after 12 months of ibrutinib treatment. These receptors were taken from a human donor with chronic lymphocytic leukemia.

This chain joins TRBV5-5 and TRBJ1-2; D perhaps matches TRBD1 (5 bases). The CDR3 covers 13 residues. Germline-derived CDR1 and CDR2 are SGHKS and YYEKEE (reference sequence). The V and J ends lost 4 bases and 8 bases respectively, with 15 bases between them. Here the CDR3 reads CASSPADREGYTF. As DNA, the CDR3 is TGTGCCAGCAGCCCCGCTGACAGAGAAGGCTACACCTTC.

The chain links TRBV11-3 to TRBJ2-2; 7 positions agree with TRBD1. Germline-derived CDR1 and CDR2 are SGHNT and YENEEA. V lost 8 bases and J lost 4; bases outside the gene matches: 13. The CDR3 loop spans 16 amino acids. The CDR3 coding sequence is TGTGCCAGCCGCGGAAATCGACAGGGAACCACCGGGGAGCTGTTTTTT. Protein: CASRGNRQGTTGELFF.